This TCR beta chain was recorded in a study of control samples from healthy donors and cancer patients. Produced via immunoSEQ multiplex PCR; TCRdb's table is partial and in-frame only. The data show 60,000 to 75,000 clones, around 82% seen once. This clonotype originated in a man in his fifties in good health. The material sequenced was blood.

CDR3 sequence (DNA): TGTGCCAGCAGCTTGGTAGGGGGCACAGATACGCAGTATTTT. It yields the protein CASSLVGGTDTQYF. The chain links TRBV7-2 to TRBJ2-3, with a tentative D call TRBD1 (5 bases). This CDR3 is built from 14 residues. V was clipped by 3 bases and J by 1 base, with 8 bases between them. The germline V gene has CDR1 SGHTA and CDR2 FQGNSA. Full variable domain (missing parts from reference TRBV7-2 and TRBJ2-3): GAGVSQSPSNKVTEKGKDVELRCDPISGHTALYWYRQSLGQGLEFLIYFQGNSAPDKSGLPSDRFSAERTGGSVSTLTIQRTQQEDSAVYLCASSLVGGTDTQYFGPGTRLTVL.